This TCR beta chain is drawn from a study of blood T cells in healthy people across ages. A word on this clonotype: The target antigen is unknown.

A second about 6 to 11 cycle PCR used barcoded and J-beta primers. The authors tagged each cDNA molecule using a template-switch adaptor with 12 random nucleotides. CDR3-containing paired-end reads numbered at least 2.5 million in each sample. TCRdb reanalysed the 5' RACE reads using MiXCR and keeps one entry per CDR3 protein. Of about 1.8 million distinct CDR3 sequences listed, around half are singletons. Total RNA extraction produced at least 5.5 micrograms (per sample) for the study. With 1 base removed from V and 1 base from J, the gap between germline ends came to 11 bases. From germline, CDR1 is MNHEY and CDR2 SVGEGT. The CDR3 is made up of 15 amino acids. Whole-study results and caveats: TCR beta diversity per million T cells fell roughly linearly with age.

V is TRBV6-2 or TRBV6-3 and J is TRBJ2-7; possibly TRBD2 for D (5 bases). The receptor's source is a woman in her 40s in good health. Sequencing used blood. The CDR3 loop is CASSYLPGSSYEQYF. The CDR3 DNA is TGTGCCAGCAGTTACTTGCCGGGGTCGTCCTACGAGCAGTACTTC.